Listed below are T cell receptor beta chains from one sample, sequenced in a study of CXCR4 blockade with PD-1 therapy in pancreatic cancer. Some clones are missing from TCRdb's copy, which holds only in-frame ones; the method was immunoSEQ multiplex PCR. Of about 5,200 clones in the sample, almost 50% were seen once. The sample comprised tumor tissue. The receptors here all came from a human donor with pancreatic ductal adenocarcinoma. The CDR3 runs from the conserved cysteine through the conserved F or W. Fields, in order: J gene, D gene, clone size, V gene, CDR3 DNA, CDR3 protein. D genes are given only for firm matches. Clone size is given for some rows only: seen once, a few or many times, or a class if the clone is expanded.

J gene: TRBJ2-7
D gene: -
clone size: few
V gene: TRBV11-3
CDR3 DNA: TGTGCCAGCAGCTTAGGACTCCCGGGCCAGCCCTCCTACGAGCAGTACTTC
CDR3 protein: CASSLGLPGQPSYEQYF

J gene: TRBJ1-1
D gene: -
clone size: medium-sized
V gene: TRBV6-8
CDR3 DNA: TGTGCCAGCAGTTACTCGACAGAGAACACTGAAGCTTTCTTT
CDR3 protein: CASSYSTENTEAFF

J gene: TRBJ2-3
D gene: TRBD2
clone size: few
V gene: TRBV6-7
CDR3 DNA: TGTGCCAGCAGCCAGACTAGCGCCCTGAACACAGATACGCAGTATTTT
CDR3 protein: CASSQTSALNTDTQYF

J gene: TRBJ2-3
D gene: -
clone size: few
V gene: TRBV15
CDR3 DNA: TGTGCCACCAGCAGCGGGGATCACACAGATACGCAGTATTTT
CDR3 protein: CATSSGDHTDTQYF

J gene: TRBJ2-3
D gene: -
clone size: -
V gene: TRBV7-5
CDR3 DNA: TGTGCCAGCAGCCCTAGGGACAGTCTTCCCACAGATACGCAGTATTTT
CDR3 protein: CASSPRDSLPTDTQYF

J gene: TRBJ2-1
D gene: -
clone size: few
V gene: TRBV28
CDR3 DNA: TGTGCCAGCAGTTTACACGGCAGGGGCGGTGAGCAGTTCTTC
CDR3 protein: CASSLHGRGGEQFF

J gene: TRBJ1-1
D gene: -
clone size: few
V gene: TRBV6-7
CDR3 DNA: TGTGCCAGCAGCGAGAGAGGACTGACCACCCAGGCTTTCTTT
CDR3 protein: CASSERGLTTQAFF

J gene: TRBJ2-2
D gene: TRBD1
clone size: -
V gene: TRBV29-1
CDR3 DNA: TGCAGCGTTGCCCTGGGACAGTGGGATATCGGGGAGCTGTTTTTT
CDR3 protein: CSVALGQWDIGELFF

J gene: TRBJ2-1
D gene: -
clone size: -
V gene: TRBV19
CDR3 DNA: TGTGCCAGTAGTTACCCAAGCTCCTACAATGAGCAGTTCTTC
CDR3 protein: CASSYPSSYNEQFF

J gene: TRBJ1-1
D gene: -
clone size: few
V gene: TRBV11-3
CDR3 DNA: TGTGCCAGCAGCTTGGAAGTGGGGATGAACACTAAAGCTTTCTTT
CDR3 protein: CASSLEVGMNTKAFF

J gene: TRBJ2-3
D gene: -
clone size: -
V gene: TRBV19
CDR3 DNA: TGTGCCAGTAGTATTGTGGGAGGAAGCACAGATACGCAGTATTTT
CDR3 protein: CASSIVGGSTDTQYF

J gene: TRBJ1-4
D gene: TRBD1
clone size: once
V gene: TRBV19
CDR3 DNA: TGTGCCAGTAGTTCTCCCGGGACAGGAAAAAAACTGTTTTTT
CDR3 protein: CASSSPGTGKKLFF

J gene: TRBJ1-1
D gene: -
clone size: -
V gene: TRBV14
CDR3 DNA: TGTGCCAGCAGCCATGGGGGCCTTGAAGCTTTCTTT
CDR3 protein: CASSHGGLEAFF

J gene: TRBJ2-6
D gene: -
clone size: -
V gene: TRBV10-1
CDR3 DNA: TGCGCCAGCCCATGGGACCGTAGCTCTGGGGCCAACGTCCTGACTTTC
CDR3 protein: CASPWDRSSGANVLTF

J gene: TRBJ2-3
D gene: TRBD2
clone size: -
V gene: TRBV9
CDR3 DNA: TGTGCCAGCAGCGCACGGGAGGGCGGAGATACGCAGTATTTT
CDR3 protein: CASSAREGGDTQYF

J gene: TRBJ1-2
D gene: TRBD1
clone size: -
V gene: TRBV12-5
CDR3 DNA: TGTGCTAGTGGAACGGGACAGGGGGATCCAGCTAACTATGGCTACACCTTC
CDR3 protein: CASGTGQGDPANYGYTF

J gene: TRBJ1-6
D gene: TRBD1
clone size: -
V gene: TRBV19
CDR3 DNA: TGTGCCAGTAGTACCTCCGGGACAGGGAATTCACCCCTCCACTTT
CDR3 protein: CASSTSGTGNSPLHF

J gene: TRBJ1-1
D gene: -
clone size: medium-sized
V gene: TRBV7-5
CDR3 DNA: TGTGCCAGCAGCAACAGCAGGAGATCGAACACTGAAGCTTTCTTT
CDR3 protein: CASSNSRRSNTEAFF

J gene: TRBJ2-2
D gene: -
clone size: few
V gene: TRBV19
CDR3 DNA: TGTGCCAGTAGTACCCCGGCGTGGGGGACTCTAAACACCGGGGAGCTGTTTTTT
CDR3 protein: CASSTPAWGTLNTGELFF

J gene: TRBJ2-3
D gene: TRBD2
clone size: medium-sized
V gene: TRBV11-3
CDR3 DNA: TGTGCCAGCAGCTCCGGCGGGACTAGCGGTGTCGGGTCGCAGTATTTT
CDR3 protein: CASSSGGTSGVGSQYF

J gene: TRBJ2-7
D gene: -
clone size: -
V gene: TRBV19
CDR3 DNA: TGTGCCAGTAGTATTACTAGCCTTAGCCCCTACGAGCAGTACTTC
CDR3 protein: CASSITSLSPYEQYF

J gene: TRBJ1-1
D gene: -
clone size: few
V gene: TRBV6-7
CDR3 DNA: TGTGCCAGTAGTTACTCCGATTCCGCTGAAGCTTTCTTT
CDR3 protein: CASSYSDSAEAFF

J gene: TRBJ2-2
D gene: -
clone size: -
V gene: TRBV19
CDR3 DNA: TGTGCCAGTAGTATATCCGGGGAGCTGTTTTTT
CDR3 protein: CASSISGELFF

J gene: TRBJ2-2
D gene: -
clone size: -
V gene: TRBV19
CDR3 DNA: TGTGCCAGTAGTACCCATTTCACCGGGGAGCTGTTTTTT
CDR3 protein: CASSTHFTGELFF

J gene: TRBJ2-7
D gene: TRBD1
clone size: -
V gene: TRBV19
CDR3 DNA: TGTGCCAGCACAATCGGGACAGGGCAAGGCGAGCAGTACTTC
CDR3 protein: CASTIGTGQGEQYF

J gene: TRBJ2-3
D gene: TRBD1
clone size: -
V gene: TRBV18
CDR3 DNA: TGTGCCAGCTCACCGTTCGACAGGGAAACGCAGTATTTT
CDR3 protein: CASSPFDRETQYF

J gene: TRBJ2-7
D gene: TRBD1
clone size: -
V gene: TRBV19
CDR3 DNA: TGTGCCAGTAGTATGGAGACAGGGTTCTCCTACGAGCAGTACTTC
CDR3 protein: CASSMETGFSYEQYF

J gene: TRBJ2-5
D gene: -
clone size: -
V gene: TRBV11-3
CDR3 DNA: TGTGCCAGCAGCTTCGTACAGGGCCAAGAGACCCAGTACTTC
CDR3 protein: CASSFVQGQETQYF

J gene: TRBJ1-1
D gene: -
clone size: few
V gene: TRBV9
CDR3 DNA: TGTGCCAGCAGCGGGTCACCCGGGGGTGAAGCTTTCTTT
CDR3 protein: CASSGSPGGEAFF

J gene: TRBJ1-5
D gene: -
clone size: -
V gene: TRBV19
CDR3 DNA: TGTGCCAGTAGTACCCGTGTGGGGGGTCAGCCCCAGCATTTT
CDR3 protein: CASSTRVGGQPQHF

J gene: TRBJ1-2
D gene: -
clone size: -
V gene: TRBV30
CDR3 DNA: TGTGCCTGGAGTGTACCCCCTCTTAACTATGGCTACACCTTC
CDR3 protein: CAWSVPPLNYGYTF

J gene: TRBJ1-1
D gene: -
clone size: -
V gene: TRBV19
CDR3 DNA: TGTGCCAGTAGTATGGTAGGCCACGGGATGAACACTGAAGCTTTCTTT
CDR3 protein: CASSMVGHGMNTEAFF

J gene: TRBJ1-2
D gene: -
clone size: few
V gene: TRBV28
CDR3 DNA: TGTGCCAGCAGTTCCCCGAATAAATATGGCTACACCTTC
CDR3 protein: CASSSPNKYGYTF

J gene: TRBJ1-6
D gene: -
clone size: few
V gene: TRBV6-8
CDR3 DNA: TGTGCCAGCAGTTACTCCAGCAGTCTTAAGTATAATTCACCCCTCCACTTT
CDR3 protein: CASSYSSSLKYNSPLHF

J gene: TRBJ2-2
D gene: -
clone size: -
V gene: TRBV19
CDR3 DNA: TGTGCCAGTAGTATAGAGGAGTGGGGCAGGGAGAACACCGGGGAGCTGTTTTTT
CDR3 protein: CASSIEEWGRENTGELFF

J gene: TRBJ1-5
D gene: -
clone size: -
V gene: TRBV19
CDR3 DNA: TGTGCCAGTAAAAGGGTCGATAGCAATCAGCCCCAGCATTTT
CDR3 protein: CASKRVDSNQPQHF

J gene: TRBJ2-3
D gene: TRBD2
clone size: -
V gene: TRBV10-2
CDR3 DNA: TGCGCCAGCCAGACGGGGACGGGAGGTACCCTGGGCGGGCAGTATTTT
CDR3 protein: CASQTGTGGTLGGQYF

J gene: TRBJ2-7
D gene: TRBD1
clone size: -
V gene: TRBV11-3
CDR3 DNA: TGTGCCAGCAGCTTTCCGGGACAGCACTTTCGGGCTTACGAGCAGTACTTC
CDR3 protein: CASSFPGQHFRAYEQYF

J gene: TRBJ1-2
D gene: -
clone size: few
V gene: TRBV30
CDR3 DNA: TGTGCCTGGAGTTTTGGCAGTAACTATGGCTACACCTTC
CDR3 protein: CAWSFGSNYGYTF